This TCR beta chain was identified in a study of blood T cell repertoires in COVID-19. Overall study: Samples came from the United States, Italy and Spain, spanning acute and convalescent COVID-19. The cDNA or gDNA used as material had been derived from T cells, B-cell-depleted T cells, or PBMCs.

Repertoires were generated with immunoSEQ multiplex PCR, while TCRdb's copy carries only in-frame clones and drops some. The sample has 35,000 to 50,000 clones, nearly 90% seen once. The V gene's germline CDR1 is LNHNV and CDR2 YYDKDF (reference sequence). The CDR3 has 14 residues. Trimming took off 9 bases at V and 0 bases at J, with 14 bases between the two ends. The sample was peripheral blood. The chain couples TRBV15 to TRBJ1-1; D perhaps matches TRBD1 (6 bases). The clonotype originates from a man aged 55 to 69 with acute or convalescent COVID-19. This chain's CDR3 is CATGPGQVNTEAFF. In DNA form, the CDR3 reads TGTGCCACAGGACCGGGACAAGTGAACACTGAAGCTTTCTTT.